This entry features one T cell receptor beta chain sequence. The CDR3 spans 17 residues. The V gene's germline CDR1 is MDHEN and CDR2 SYDVKM. With V trimmed by 5 bases and J by 8 bases, 12 bases remained unmatched. This entry belongs to a study of shared T cell receptors in the human thymus. Assay used: immunoSEQ multiplex PCR; TCRdb lists only in-frame clones, some missing. This sample has roughly 660,000 clones, with 88% found just once. This same sample was also part of a study on human thymus T cells. That source reports: Thymic resections from corrective heart surgery supplied the tissue. Related research found strongly overlapping thymic repertoires in unrelated individuals.

The J gene is TRBJ2-1, the V gene TRBV28; 13 nucleotides agree with TRBD2. Sequencing was carried out using thymocytes. The receptor's source is a boy younger than two with a congenital heart defect. CDR3 DNA sequence: TGTGCCAGCAGTACCCGGACTAGCGGGAGAGGAGAGTATGAGCAGTTCTTC. This codes for CASSTRTSGRGEYEQFF.